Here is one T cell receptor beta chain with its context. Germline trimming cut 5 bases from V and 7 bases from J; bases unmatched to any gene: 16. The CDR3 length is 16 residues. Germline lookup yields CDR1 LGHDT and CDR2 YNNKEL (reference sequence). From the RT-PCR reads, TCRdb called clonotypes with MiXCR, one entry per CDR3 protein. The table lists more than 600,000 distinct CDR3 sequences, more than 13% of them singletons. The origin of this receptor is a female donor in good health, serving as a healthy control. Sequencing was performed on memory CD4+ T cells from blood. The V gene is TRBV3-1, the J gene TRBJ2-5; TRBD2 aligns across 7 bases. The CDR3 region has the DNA TGTGCCAGCAGCTTTTACGCCAGGGAGGGAACGAGGACCCAGTACTTC. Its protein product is CASSFYAREGTRTQYF.